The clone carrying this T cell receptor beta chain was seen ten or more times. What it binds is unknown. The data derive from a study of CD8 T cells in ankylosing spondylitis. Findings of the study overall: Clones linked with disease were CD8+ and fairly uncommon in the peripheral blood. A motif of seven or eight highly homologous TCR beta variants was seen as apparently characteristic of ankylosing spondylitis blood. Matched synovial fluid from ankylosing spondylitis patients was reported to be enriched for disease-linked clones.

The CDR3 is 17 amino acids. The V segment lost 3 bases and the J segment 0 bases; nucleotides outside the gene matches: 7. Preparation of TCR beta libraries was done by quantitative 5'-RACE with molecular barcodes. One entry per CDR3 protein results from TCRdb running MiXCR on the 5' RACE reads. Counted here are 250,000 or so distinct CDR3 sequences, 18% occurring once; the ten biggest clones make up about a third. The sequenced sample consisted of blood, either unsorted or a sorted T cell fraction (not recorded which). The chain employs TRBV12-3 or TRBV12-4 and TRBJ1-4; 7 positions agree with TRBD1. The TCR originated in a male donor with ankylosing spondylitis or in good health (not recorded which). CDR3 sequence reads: CASSFARQGTTNEKLFF. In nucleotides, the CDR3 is TGTGCCAGCAGTTTTGCCCGACAGGGAACAACTAATGAAAAACTGTTTTTT.